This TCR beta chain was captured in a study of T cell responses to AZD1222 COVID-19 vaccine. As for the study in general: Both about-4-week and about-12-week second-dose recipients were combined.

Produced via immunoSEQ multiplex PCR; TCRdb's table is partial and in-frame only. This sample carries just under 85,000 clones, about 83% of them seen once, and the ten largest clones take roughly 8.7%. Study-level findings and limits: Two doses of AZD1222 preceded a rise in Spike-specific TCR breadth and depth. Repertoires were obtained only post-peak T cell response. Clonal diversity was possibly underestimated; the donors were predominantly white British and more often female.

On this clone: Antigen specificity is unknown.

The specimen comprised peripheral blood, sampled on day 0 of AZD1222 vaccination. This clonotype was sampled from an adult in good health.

CDR3 bases: TGTGCCAGCAGCGTAGGGACACCCTCGCTGGAAAAACTGTTTTTT. This translates into CASSVGTPSLEKLFF. The chain uses TRBV9 and TRBJ1-4; a possible D gene is TRBD1 (5 bases). Germline CDR1 SGDLS, CDR2 YYNGEE. The CDR3 has 15 residues. V lost 0 bases and J lost 8, with 14 bases in between.